Listed here is a single T cell receptor (beta chain). Its antigen is unknown. The record has no base qualities; no much larger clone is one base away. Germline trimming amounts to 1 base on V and 5 bases on J, with 6 as the count of junction bases outside the gene matches. From its cysteine to its phenylalanine, the CDR3 spans 16 amino acids. Only CDR3 DNA remains: 48 bases, in frame from the first base. Per the germline V gene, SGHTA is the CDR1 and FQGTGA is the CDR2. Ophthalmopathy patients had moderately to severely active disease, with a Clinical Activity Score of 3 or more, a NOSPECS grade of 4 or more, and a disease duration of less than 3 months. The study excluded patients with uncontrolled infections, other autoimmune diseases, pregnancy or lactation. Diagnoses were established on the basis of clinical symptoms, serum thyroxine and TRAb, thyroid ultrasound, and orbital computed tomography. PBMCs were separated from 10 ml of fresh peripheral blood using Ficoll-Paque density gradient centrifugation. Trizol reagent was used to extract total RNA, and RNA quality was then checked on an Agilent 2100 Bioanalyzer.

The data are from a study of T cells in Graves' hyperthyroidism and ophthalmopathy (dated 2019 in TCRdb). For context, the study as a whole: Peripheral blood samples were taken at the time of initial diagnosis, prior to any treatment. To identify TCR V-J signatures that set the groups apart, the researchers used a discovery cohort of 95 to 100 patients, made up of 40 to 45 with Graves' ophthalmopathy and some 60 with stable Graves' hyperthyroidism. Whether ophthalmopathy could be predicted prospectively was tested in an independent validation cohort made up of roughly 19 hyperthyroidism patients plus 17 patients who later progressed to ophthalmopathy. The 100 discovery patients were randomly split 7:3 into training and test sets. Thyroid tissue and blood T-cell repertoires from about six Graves' hyperthyroidism patients were also compared in the study. Once sampling was done, hyperthyroidism patients were given methimazole at a starting dose of 30 mg daily, whereas ophthalmopathy patients were given high-dose intravenous methylprednisolone. The paper reports TCR Vbeta CDR3 sequencing of roughly 140 peripheral blood samples: around 45 ophthalmopathy, approximately 74 hyperthyroidism and 17 progressor patients. On the study overall, not on this receptor specifically: In validation, the model predicted progression to ophthalmopathy a median of about 5.9 months before onset, with 70% to 71% sensitivity and roughly 79% specificity. Ophthalmopathy was separated from stable hyperthyroidism by a 13 V-J signature model, with 87.88% sensitivity and about 81% specificity obtained in cross-validation and 80%/75% obtained in testing. Blood samples also contained most of the expanded thyroid clonotypes (frequency above 0.001), which suggests that blood repertoires may reflect thyroid immune responses. No statistical method was used to set the sample size in advance, and investigators knew the group allocation.

Amplification of TCR beta CDR3 regions was carried out from RNA transcripts. The TCR CDR3 was subjected to a first round of RT-PCR using the HTBI primer set and the Qiagen OneStep RT-PCR kit. Libraries were constructed in a second round of multiplex PCR, after which size selection and purification were carried out. Libraries were sequenced paired-end with 100 bp reads on an Illumina HiSeq2000. Concerning the study's data processing: SOAPnuke was used to process the raw data, removing reads that contained adapters or uncalled bases, had a mean Phred below 15, or lacked an exact match to the constant primer or identifier. COPE v1.2.5 was used to merge high-quality paired reads, and clonotypes were defined as unique nucleotide sequences. Clonotypes were aligned to IMGT TRBV, TRBD and TRBJ reference segments using MiTCR v1.1. Analysis was restricted to V-J combinations with a frequency above 0.0001, which covered about 99% of repertoires. The TCS score was defined as the ratio of F50 (clonal expansion) to E x V (chaos), calculated using BLOSUM62-based TCRdist between CDR3 peptides within each V-J. Welch's t-statistics and random forest reduced 500 to 650 V-J features to 13, which were used in a naive Bayes classifier (R e1071). TCRdb trimmed the raw reads at Q25, called clones with MiXCR and kept productive beta chains. A single entry per CDR3 protein holds the most common genes and DNA from its merged rows. None of the V and J calls come from the authors' own analysis; TCRdb made them. The sample table holds around 300,000 distinct CDR3 sequences, of which approximately 21% were seen once. The ten largest make up around 65% of the sample.

Sequenced input: blood. The sequence is built from TRBV7-3 and TRBJ2-3; 10 central nucleotides agree with TRBD2. The sequence was obtained from a man aged 30 to 39 with Graves' ophthalmopathy. CDR3 region: CASSLSEREGLDTQYF. The DNA sequence is TGTGCCAGCAGCTTAAGTGAGCGGGAGGGCTTAGATACGCAGTATTTT.